This T cell receptor beta chain appears in the sequencing data of a study of cytomegalovirus exposure and HLA in healthy donors. On this clone itself: Its antigen is still unknown.

Study conclusions and caveats: What TCR beta sequences reportedly achieved was accurate prediction of HLA-A and HLA-B alleles in most subjects. Relative to the approximately 670-donor mean, N-insertions were reportedly fewer in an Asian-associated ancestry cluster in a later analysis.

Germline CDR1 is KGHSH and CDR2 is LQKENI. Trimming cost V 2 bases and J 5 bases, with 12 bases left between them. This CDR3 is 15 amino acids long. A multiplex PCR was run with 60 Vbeta primers and 13 Jbeta primers. TCRdb's table, derived via immunoSEQ multiplex PCR, lists solely in-frame clones and lacks some. The table includes about 160,000 clones, around 76% detected once. The sample taken for sequencing was PBMCs. J is TRBJ2-2 and V is TRBV18, with a tentative D call TRBD1 (5 bases). This TCR was sampled from a female donor in good health and CMV-seronegative. As DNA, the CDR3 is TGTGCCAGCTCACCATCAGGGTTTGGGACCGGGGAGCTGTTTTTT. Translating gives CASSPSGFGTGELFF.